A single sample gave rise to the 25 T cell receptor beta chains below, sequenced in a study of T cell responses to AZD1222 COVID-19 vaccine (dated by TCRdb to the early 2020s). What the time point label conveys for this sample: about 28 days (+/-7) after the second vaccine dose. Receptor libraries were prepared by the immunoSEQ multiplex PCR assay. TCRdb took over this immuneACCESS table, retaining in-frame rearrangements with V and J assigned. Such tables are incomplete; in checked studies, under half of the missing clones stem from an unresolved V gene, and the remainder is unexplained. This sample is represented by around 110,000 clones; 85% to 95% of them were singletons. The ten largest clones represent 1.5% to 2% of the sample. The sample here was peripheral blood, taken 28 days after the second AZD1222 dose. These receptors were obtained from an adult who received the AZD1222 COVID-19 vaccine.

The chain employs TRBV6-5 and TRBJ1-4; no firm D call. The V gene lost 6 bases and the J gene lost 8 bases, with 16 bases spanning the gap. The CDR3 consists of 14 residues. CDR1 and CDR2 from the germline V gene are MNHEY and SVGAGI. The CDR3 DNA sequence: TGTGCCAGCAGAAACCCACCTATGGAAGAAAAACTGTTTTTT. Encoded protein: CASRNPPMEEKLFF.

The rearrangement joins TRBV30 to TRBJ1-3; TRBD1 might be the D (6 bases). The CDR3 is 15 amino acids. The germline V and J ends were trimmed by 0 bases and 2 bases, with 11 bases remaining between them. CDR1 GTSNPN and CDR2 SVGIG come from the germline V gene (reference sequence). The CDR3, as DNA: TGTGCCTGGAGTGTAGGGACATTAGCTGGAAACACCATATATTTT. It encodes CAWSVGTLAGNTIYF.

The genes are TRBV9 and TRBJ1-2, with D perhaps TRBD1 (5 bases). V was cut by 0 bases and J by 4 bases, with 10 bases left in between. There are 14 residues in the CDR3. Per germline, CDR1 SGDLS and CDR2 YYNGEE. The CDR3 DNA sequence: TGTGCCAGCAGCGTAGCTGGGGCCAGCTATGGCTACACCTTC. It specifies CASSVAGASYGYTF.

The gene calls are TRBV7-6 and TRBJ2-1; perhaps TRBD2 as D (6 bases). Germline V CDR1 and CDR2: SGHVS, FNYEAQ. The V gene lost 3 bases and the J gene lost 6 bases, with 18 bases spanning the gap. This CDR3 has 16 residues. CDR3: CASSFVRGGMGNEQFF. The CDR3 DNA is TGTGCCAGCAGCTTTGTTCGTGGGGGGATGGGCAATGAGCAGTTCTTC. Supplemented by reference TRBV7-6 and TRBJ2-1, the full variable domain reads GAGVSQSPRYKVTKRGQDVALRCDPISGHVSLYWYRQALGQGPEFLTYFNYEAQQDKSGLPNDRFSAERPEGSISTLTIQRTEQRDSAMYRCASSFVRGGMGNEQFFGPGTRLTVL.

V is TRBV6-5 and J is TRBJ1-2; D might be TRBD1 (5 bases). CDR1 and CDR2 from the germline V gene are MNHEY and SVGAGI. V lost 5 bases and J lost 6, with 10 bases in between. CDR3 length equals 12 residues. Here the CDR3 reads CASSLQGNGYTF. In DNA form, the CDR3 reads TGTGCCAGCAGTCTGCAGGGCAATGGCTACACCTTC.

CDR3 in DNA: TGTGCCAGCAGGAATTACAGGGGGCAGGTCTATGGCTACACCTTC. Amino acid sequence: CASRNYRGQVYGYTF. This sequence joins TRBV6-5 and TRBJ1-2; 9 bases are shared with TRBD1. V lost 6 bases and J lost 4; bases outside the gene matches: 9. Germline assignment: CDR1 MNHEY and CDR2 SVGAGI. CDR3 length: 15 amino acids.

This sequence joins TRBV30 and TRBJ2-7; possible D gene TRBD2, 6 bases. CDR3 length equals 12 residues. Deletions cut 8 bases from V and 0 bases from J, with 11 bases between. CDR1 and CDR2 (germline): GTSNPN, SVGIG (reference sequence). DNA of the CDR3: TGTGCCGGGTCAGCGGGCTCCTACGAGCAGTACTTC. Translated, it gives CAGSAGSYEQYF.

The chain employs TRBV7-9 and TRBJ1-4, with D possibly TRBD1 on 5 matching bases. V lost 8 bases, J lost 6 bases, and 13 bases lay in between. Germline lookup yields CDR1 SEHNR and CDR2 FQNEAQ (reference sequence). There are 13 residues in the CDR3. In DNA, the CDR3 is TGTGCCAGCCGCGGGGGGGTCGATGAAAAACTGTTTTTT. Translating gives CASRGGVDEKLFF.

The rearrangement links TRBV7-2 to TRBJ2-7, with TRBD1 matching 7 bases. CDR3 length: 15 amino acids. The V gene's germline CDR1 is SGHTA and CDR2 FQGNSA. V was pared by 4 bases and J by 2 bases, with 8 bases of the junction left unmatched. The CDR3 nucleotides are TGTGCCAGCAGCTCGACAGGGATGGGAACCTACGAGCAGTACTTC. Its translation: CASSSTGMGTYEQYF. Using reference TRBV7-2 and TRBJ2-7 for the parts outside the CDR3, the full variable domain is GAGVSQSPSNKVTEKGKDVELRCDPISGHTALYWYRQSLGQGLEFLIYFQGNSAPDKSGLPSDRFSAERTGGSVSTLTIQRTQQEDSAVYLCASSSTGMGTYEQYFGPGTRLTVT.

The rearrangement joins TRBV5-8 to TRBJ2-1; D is undetermined. Germline V CDR1 and CDR2: SGHTS, YDEGEE. With 2 bases removed from V and 8 bases from J, the gap between germline ends came to 14 bases. CDR3 size: 14 residues. The CDR3 DNA sequence: TGTGCCAGCAGCTTAAGAGATTGGGTCGATGAGCAGTTCTTC. This translates into CASSLRDWVDEQFF.

This clone was seen just once. This chain uses TRBV14 with TRBJ2-1; D not resolved. V was trimmed by 2 bases and J by 8 bases, leaving 13 bases between them. This CDR3 has 14 amino acids. CDR1 and CDR2 (germline): SGHDN, FVKESK. In DNA, the CDR3 is TGTGCCAGCAGCCAAACGGATCGAGGCCATGAGCAGTTCTTC. Translated, it gives CASSQTDRGHEQFF.

In its sample, this clone was seen many times. The chain carries TRBV6-5 and TRBJ1-6; D perhaps matches TRBD1 (6 bases). Germline-derived CDR1 and CDR2 are MNHEY and SVGAGI. The CDR3 is 15 amino acids. V was clipped by 4 bases and J by 10 bases, with 17 bases between them. The CDR3 loop reads CASSFRQDTRSPLHF. CDR3 bases: TGTGCCAGCAGTTTCAGACAGGATACTCGCTCACCCCTCCACTTT.

The V gene is TRBV2, the J gene TRBJ1-5; D gene uncertain. V was pared by 5 bases and J by 2 bases, with 4 bases between. Germline values: CDR1 SNHLY, CDR2 FYNNEI. The CDR3 runs 12 residues. Written as DNA, the CDR3 is TGTGCCAGCAGTCCGGGCAATCAGCCCCAGCATTTT. Translating it yields CASSPGNQPQHF. The whole variable domain, remainder taken from reference TRBV2 and TRBJ1-5, is EPEVTQTPSHQVTQMGQEVILRCVPISNHLYFYWYRQILGQKVEFLVSFYNNEISEKSEIFDDQFSVERPDGSNFTLKIRSTKLEDSAMYFCASSPGNQPQHFGDGTRLSIL.

The chain recombines TRBV27 with TRBJ2-4; 7 bases fit TRBD1. The germline gives CDR1 MNHEY, CDR2 SMNVEV (reference sequence). After removal of 5 bases from V and 10 bases from J, the junction contained 5 bases not matched to a gene. The CDR3 is made up of 12 amino acids. The CDR3 DNA reads as TGTGCCAGCAGTCGACAGGGAAAAATTCAGTACTTC. Protein sequence: CASSRQGKIQYF.

This chain connects TRBV27 to TRBJ2-1; D gene ambiguous. The CDR3 length is 13 residues. CDR1 MNHEY and CDR2 SMNVEV come from the germline V gene (reference sequence). Trimming removed 5 bases from V and 5 bases from J, with 10 bases in between. CDR3 in DNA: TGTGCCAGCAGTCGCTCCCCGGACAATGAGCAGTTCTTC. Amino acid sequence: CASSRSPDNEQFF.

The V gene is TRBV20-1, the J gene TRBJ2-7; TRBD2 matches 10 bases. Germline-derived CDR1 and CDR2 are DFQATT and SNEGSKA (reference sequence). V was pared by 3 bases and J by 6 bases, with 14 bases of the junction left unmatched. CDR3 length: 16 residues. The CDR3 sequence: CSASKTSGKGRGEQYF. The CDR3 DNA follows: TGCAGTGCTAGTAAAACTAGCGGGAAAGGAAGAGGCGAGCAGTACTTC.

DNA for the CDR3: TGTGCCAGCAGTGAAGTGGTTGCAAATGAGCAGTTCTTC. Its protein is CASSEVVANEQFF. The V call is TRBV6-1, the J call TRBJ2-1; D gene unclear. The ends were cut back, 1 base at V and 7 bases at J, with 8 bases in the middle. Germline V lookup: CDR1 MNHNS, CDR2 SASEGT. The CDR3 has 13 residues.

This clone was recorded once. This rearrangement joins TRBV28 to TRBJ1-2; no clear D. V was pared by 1 base and J by 8 bases, with 8 bases between. CDR3 size: 12 residues. Germline V CDR1 and CDR2: MDHEN, SYDVKM. The CDR3, as DNA: TGTGCCAGCAGTTTATTAAGTACCGGCTACACCTTC. Protein product: CASSLLSTGYTF.

The chain joins TRBV15 to TRBJ1-1; no reliable D call. This CDR3 is 14 amino acids long. Germline CDR1 LNHNV, CDR2 YYDKDF (reference sequence). V lost 2 bases and J 1 base, leaving 8 bases between the germline ends. In DNA, the CDR3 is TGTGCCACCAGCAGAACCCGGGGGAACACTGAAGCTTTCTTT. Its translation: CATSRTRGNTEAFF.

The V and J genes are TRBV5-1 and TRBJ1-6; D ambiguous. CDR1 and CDR2 from the germline V gene are SGHRS and YFSETQ. Between the trimmed V and J ends, which lost 0 bases and 5 bases, there was a span of 9 bases. CDR3 length equals 15 residues. CDR3 amino acids: CASSLASWDNSPLHF. CDR3 in DNA: TGCGCCAGCAGCTTGGCCAGTTGGGATAATTCACCCCTCCACTTT. Full variable domain (rest looked up from reference TRBV5-1 and TRBJ1-6): KAGVTQTPRYLIKTRGQQVTLSCSPISGHRSVSWYQQTPGQGLQFLFEYFSETQRNKGNFPGRFSGRQFSNSRSEMNVSTLELGDSALYLCASSLASWDNSPLHFGNGTRLTVT.

V is TRBV27 and J is TRBJ2-1; possible D gene TRBD2, 5 bases. Trimming took 0 bases from V and 9 from J, leaving 12 bases between them. Germline V gives CDR1 MNHEY, CDR2 SMNVEV (reference sequence). The CDR3 is 14 residues long. The CDR3 protein is CASSLSRLAPEQFF. The CDR3 coding sequence is TGTGCCAGCAGTTTATCGCGGCTAGCCCCTGAGCAGTTCTTC.

V and J are TRBV28 and TRBJ2-5, with a tentative D call TRBD1 (5 bases). The CDR3 spans 12 residues. Germline V gives CDR1 MDHEN, CDR2 SYDVKM. V lost 4 bases and J 4 bases, leaving 7 bases between the germline ends. CDR3 protein: CASSSGLETQYF. The CDR3 bases are TGTGCCAGCAGTTCAGGGTTAGAGACCCAGTACTTC.

The CDR3 region has the DNA TGTGCCAGCAGTATTATCACGGGACTCTACAATGAGCAGTTCTTC. Protein: CASSIITGLYNEQFF. The chain is built from TRBV6-5 and TRBJ2-1; D is possibly TRBD2 (6 bases). The CDR3 has 15 residues. Germline CDR1 is MNHEY and CDR2 is SVGAGI. V gave up 5 bases and J gave up 3 bases, with 14 bases separating them.

This chain uses TRBV28 with TRBJ2-5; 9 bases match TRBD1. This CDR3 has 15 residues. CDR1 and CDR2 (germline): MDHEN, SYDVKM. V dropped 2 bases and J dropped 4; count of bases not matched to a gene: 5. CDR3 region: CASSLGQGLRETQYF. The DNA of the CDR3 is TGTGCCAGCAGTTTAGGACAGGGGTTAAGAGAGACCCAGTACTTC.

This chain links TRBV9 with TRBJ1-2; D possibly corresponds to TRBD1 (5 bases). The CDR3 is 14 amino acids. Germline CDR1 SGDLS, CDR2 YYNGEE. V dropped 4 bases and J dropped 7 bases, with 17 bases sitting between them. CDR3 region: CASSRGVGVSGYTF. Written as DNA, the CDR3 is TGTGCCAGCAGCCGAGGGGTGGGAGTTAGTGGCTACACCTTC.